A selection of T cell receptor beta chains follows, all from one sample in a study of blood T cell repertoires in COVID-19. TCRdb's copy holds only in-frame clones and misses some; the assay was immunoSEQ multiplex PCR. The sample carries about 360,000 clones, about four fifths recorded once. Sequenced: peripheral blood. All receptors derive from a man aged 25-40 years with active or convalescent COVID-19. Both conserved end residues are part of each CDR3. Fields, in order: V gene, D gene, CDR3 protein. D genes are given only for firm matches.

v_call: TRBV30
d_call: .
cdr3_aa: CAWSEDKTFYGYTF

v_call: TRBV29-1
d_call: .
cdr3_aa: CSGLGTQFTDTQYF

v_call: TRBV5-1
d_call: TRBD2
cdr3_aa: CASSLVGGVDTGELFF

v_call: TRBV27
d_call: .
cdr3_aa: CASSPRGQPRTETQYF

v_call: TRBV13
d_call: .
cdr3_aa: CASSLGRAYNEQFF

v_call: TRBV11-2
d_call: .
cdr3_aa: CASSWTAGGEKLFF

v_call: TRBV6-1
d_call: .
cdr3_aa: CASSEDPGGRTEAFF

v_call: TRBV5-1
d_call: .
cdr3_aa: CASSFVGGSYNSPLHF

v_call: TRBV7-2
d_call: TRBD1
cdr3_aa: CASSVQGAVNEKLFF

v_call: TRBV24-1
d_call: TRBD1
cdr3_aa: CATSDSRQGIQYF

v_call: TRBV5-1
d_call: TRBD1
cdr3_aa: CASSLGTGDTTEAFF

v_call: TRBV12-2
d_call: .
cdr3_aa: CASRLGKGKQYF

v_call: TRBV6-2/TRBV6-3
d_call: TRBD1
cdr3_aa: CASSSGGQGSYEQYF

v_call: TRBV28
d_call: TRBD1
cdr3_aa: CASSLGQQNQPQHF

v_call: TRBV2
d_call: .
cdr3_aa: CASSSGFMNTEAFF

v_call: TRBV11-2
d_call: TRBD2
cdr3_aa: CASSLAGGLSTDTQYF

v_call: TRBV30
d_call: .
cdr3_aa: CAWIVYEQYF

v_call: TRBV7-9
d_call: TRBD1
cdr3_aa: CASSLRQGSYNEQFF

v_call: TRBV28
d_call: TRBD1
cdr3_aa: CASTLETGGYTF

v_call: TRBV25-1
d_call: .
cdr3_aa: CASSDRGSGNTIYF

v_call: TRBV5-1
d_call: TRBD2
cdr3_aa: CASSKISGTGDTQYF

v_call: TRBV3-1/TRBV3-2
d_call: TRBD2
cdr3_aa: CASSQAGLAGEEQYF